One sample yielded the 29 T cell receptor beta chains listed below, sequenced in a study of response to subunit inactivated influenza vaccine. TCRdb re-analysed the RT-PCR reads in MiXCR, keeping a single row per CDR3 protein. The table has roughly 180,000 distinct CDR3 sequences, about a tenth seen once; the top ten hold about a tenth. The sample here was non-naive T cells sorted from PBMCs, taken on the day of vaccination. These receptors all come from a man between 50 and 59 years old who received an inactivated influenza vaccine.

This chain's CDR3 is CASSEWRGGTYEQYF. The CDR3 bases are TGTGCCAGCAGTGAATGGCGGGGGGGAACCTACGAGCAGTACTTC. The chain combines TRBV2 with TRBJ2-7; 9 bases line up with TRBD2. The CDR3 is made up of 15 amino acids. V lost 2 bases and J lost 2; bases outside the gene matches: 4. Germline CDR1 SNHLY, CDR2 FYNNEI.

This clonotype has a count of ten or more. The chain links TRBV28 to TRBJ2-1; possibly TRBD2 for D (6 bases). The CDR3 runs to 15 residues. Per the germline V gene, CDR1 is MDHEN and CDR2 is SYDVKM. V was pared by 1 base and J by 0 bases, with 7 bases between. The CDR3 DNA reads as TGTGCCAGCAGTTTATACGGGAGCTCCTACAATGAGCAGTTCTTC. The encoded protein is CASSLYGSSYNEQFF.

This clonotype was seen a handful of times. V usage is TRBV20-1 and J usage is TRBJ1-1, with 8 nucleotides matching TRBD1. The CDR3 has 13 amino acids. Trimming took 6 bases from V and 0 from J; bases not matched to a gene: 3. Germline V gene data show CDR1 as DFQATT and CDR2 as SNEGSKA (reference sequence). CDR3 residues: CSAVDRVNTEAFF. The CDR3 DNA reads TGCAGTGCCGTGGACAGGGTGAACACTGAAGCTTTCTTT.

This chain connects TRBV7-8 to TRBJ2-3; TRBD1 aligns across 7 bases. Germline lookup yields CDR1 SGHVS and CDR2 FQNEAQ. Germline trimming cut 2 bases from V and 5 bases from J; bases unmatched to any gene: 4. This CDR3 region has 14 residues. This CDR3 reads CASSLRDSRDTQYF. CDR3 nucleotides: TGTGCCAGCAGCTTAAGGGACAGCCGAGATACGCAGTATTTT.

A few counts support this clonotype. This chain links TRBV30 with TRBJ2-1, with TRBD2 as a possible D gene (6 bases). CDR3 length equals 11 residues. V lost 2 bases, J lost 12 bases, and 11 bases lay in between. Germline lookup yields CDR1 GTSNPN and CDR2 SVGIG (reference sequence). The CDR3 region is CAWSKTRRQFF. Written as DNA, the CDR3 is TGTGCCTGGAGTAAGACTAGAAGGCAGTTCTTC.

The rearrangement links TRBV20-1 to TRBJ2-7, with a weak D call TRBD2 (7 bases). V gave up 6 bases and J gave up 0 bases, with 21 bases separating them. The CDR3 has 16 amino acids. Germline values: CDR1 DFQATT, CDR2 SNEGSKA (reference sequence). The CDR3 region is CSATRRGGFSSYEQYF. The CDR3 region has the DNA TGCAGTGCCACAAGGAGGGGGGGGTTTTCCTCCTACGAGCAGTACTTC.

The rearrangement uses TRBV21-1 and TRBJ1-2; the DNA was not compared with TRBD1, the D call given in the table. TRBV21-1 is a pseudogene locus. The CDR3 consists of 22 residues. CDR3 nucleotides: TGTGCCAGCAGCTCGGACCGGAGTGGGCGCCTCTTCAGGGGAGGTCTCGGCTATGGCTACACCTTC. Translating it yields CASSSDRSGRLFRGGLGYGYTF.

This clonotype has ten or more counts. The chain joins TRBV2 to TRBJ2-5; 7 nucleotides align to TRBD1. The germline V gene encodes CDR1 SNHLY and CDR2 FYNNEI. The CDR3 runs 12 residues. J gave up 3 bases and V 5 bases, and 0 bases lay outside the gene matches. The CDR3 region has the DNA TGTGCCAGCAGTCAGGGGGAAGAGACCCAGTACTTC. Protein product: CASSQGEETQYF.

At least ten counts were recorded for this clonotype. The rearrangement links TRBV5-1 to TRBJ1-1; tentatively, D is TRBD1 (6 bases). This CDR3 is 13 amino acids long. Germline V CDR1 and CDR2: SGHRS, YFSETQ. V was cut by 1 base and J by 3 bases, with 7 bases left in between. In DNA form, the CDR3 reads TGCGCCAGCAGCTTGCAGGGGTACACTGAAGCTTTCTTT. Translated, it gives CASSLQGYTEAFF. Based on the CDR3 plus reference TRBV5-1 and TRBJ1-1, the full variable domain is KAGVTQTPRYLIKTRGQQVTLSCSPISGHRSVSWYQQTPGQGLQFLFEYFSETQRNKGNFPGRFSGRQFSNSRSEMNVSTLELGDSALYLCASSLQGYTEAFFGQGTRLTVV.

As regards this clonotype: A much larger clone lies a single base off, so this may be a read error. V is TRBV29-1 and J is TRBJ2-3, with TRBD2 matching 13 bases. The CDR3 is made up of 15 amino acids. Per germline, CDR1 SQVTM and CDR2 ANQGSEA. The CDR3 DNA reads TGCAGCGTTGGTCGGACTAGCGGGAGCACAGATGCGCAGTATTTT. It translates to CSVGRTSGSTDAQYF.

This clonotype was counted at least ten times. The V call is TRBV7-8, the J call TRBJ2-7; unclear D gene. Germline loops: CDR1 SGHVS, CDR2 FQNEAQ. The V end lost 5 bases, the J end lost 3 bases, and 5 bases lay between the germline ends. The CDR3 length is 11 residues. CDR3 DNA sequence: TGTGCCAGCAGCCACTACTACGAGCAGTACTTC. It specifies CASSHYYEQYF.

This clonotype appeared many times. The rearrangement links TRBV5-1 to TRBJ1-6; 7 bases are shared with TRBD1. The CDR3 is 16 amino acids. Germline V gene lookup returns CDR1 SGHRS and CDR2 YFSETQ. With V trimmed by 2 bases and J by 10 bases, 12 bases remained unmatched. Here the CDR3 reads CASSFESGTASSPLHF. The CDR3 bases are TGCGCCAGCAGCTTCGAGTCCGGGACAGCATCATCACCCCTCCACTTT. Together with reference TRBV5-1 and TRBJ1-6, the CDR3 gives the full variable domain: KAGVTQTPRYLIKTRGQQVTLSCSPISGHRSVSWYQQTPGQGLQFLFEYFSETQRNKGNFPGRFSGRQFSNSRSEMNVSTLELGDSALYLCASSFESGTASSPLHFGNGTRLTVT.

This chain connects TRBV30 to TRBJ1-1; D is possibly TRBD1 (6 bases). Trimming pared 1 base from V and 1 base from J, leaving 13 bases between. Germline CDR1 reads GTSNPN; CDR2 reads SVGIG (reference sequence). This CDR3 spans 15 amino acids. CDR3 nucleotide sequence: TGTGCCTGGAGTGGGGGTCGCAGGGGGAACACTGAAGCTTTCTTT. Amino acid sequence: CAWSGGRRGNTEAFF.

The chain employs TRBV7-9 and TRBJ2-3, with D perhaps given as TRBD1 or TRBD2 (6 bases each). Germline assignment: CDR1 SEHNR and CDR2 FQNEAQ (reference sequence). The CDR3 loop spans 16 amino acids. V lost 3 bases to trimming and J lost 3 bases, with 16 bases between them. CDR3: CASSFGQLRGTDTQYF. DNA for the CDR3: TGTGCCAGCAGCTTCGGACAGCTCCGGGGGACAGATACGCAGTATTTT.

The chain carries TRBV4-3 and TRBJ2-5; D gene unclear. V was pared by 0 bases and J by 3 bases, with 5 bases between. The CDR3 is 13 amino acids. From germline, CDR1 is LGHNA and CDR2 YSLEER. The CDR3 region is CASSQDPEETQYF. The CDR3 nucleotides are TGCGCCAGCAGCCAAGACCCGGAAGAGACCCAGTACTTC.

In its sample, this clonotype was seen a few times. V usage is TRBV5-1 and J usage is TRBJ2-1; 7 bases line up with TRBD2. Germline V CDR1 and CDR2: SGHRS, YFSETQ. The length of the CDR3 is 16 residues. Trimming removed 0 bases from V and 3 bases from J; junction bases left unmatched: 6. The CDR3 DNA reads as TGCGCCAGCAGCTTGGCGTCTAGCGGCTTCTACAATGAGCAGTTCTTC. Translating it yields CASSLASSGFYNEQFF.

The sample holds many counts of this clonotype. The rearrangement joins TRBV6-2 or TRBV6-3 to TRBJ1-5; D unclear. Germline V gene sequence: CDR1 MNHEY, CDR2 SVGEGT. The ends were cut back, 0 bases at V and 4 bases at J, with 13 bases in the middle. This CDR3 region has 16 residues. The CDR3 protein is CASSYSSSRRNQPQHF. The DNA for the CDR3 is TGTGCCAGCAGTTACTCGAGTTCCCGGAGGAATCAGCCCCAGCATTTT.

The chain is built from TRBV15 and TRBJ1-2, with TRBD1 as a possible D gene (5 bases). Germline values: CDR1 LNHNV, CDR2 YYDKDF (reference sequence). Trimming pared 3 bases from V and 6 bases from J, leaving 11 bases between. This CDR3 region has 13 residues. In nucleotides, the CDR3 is TGTGCCACCAGCAGCCTTTGGGGGGATGGCTACACCTTC. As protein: CATSSLWGDGYTF.

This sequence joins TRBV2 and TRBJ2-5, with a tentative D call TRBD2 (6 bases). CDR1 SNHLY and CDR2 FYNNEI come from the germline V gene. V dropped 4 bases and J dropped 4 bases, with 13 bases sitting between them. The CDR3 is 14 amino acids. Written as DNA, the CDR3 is TGTGCCAGCAGTGTCGTTAGGAGGGGAGAGACCCAGTACTTC. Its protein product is CASSVVRRGETQYF. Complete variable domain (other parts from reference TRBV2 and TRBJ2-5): EPEVTQTPSHQVTQMGQEVILRCVPISNHLYFYWYRQILGQKVEFLVSFYNNEISEKSEIFDDQFSVERPDGSNFTLKIRSTKLEDSAMYFCASSVVRRGETQYFGPGTRLLVL.

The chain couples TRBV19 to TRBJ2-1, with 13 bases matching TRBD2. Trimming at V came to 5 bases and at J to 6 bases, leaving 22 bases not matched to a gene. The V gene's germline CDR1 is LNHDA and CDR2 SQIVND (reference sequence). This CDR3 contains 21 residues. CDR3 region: CASSPGALPGLAGRGRNEQFF. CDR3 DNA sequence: TGTGCCAGTAGTCCTGGGGCCCTGCCGGGACTAGCGGGGCGGGGACGCAATGAGCAGTTCTTC.

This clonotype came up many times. The chain's CDR3 is CASSRLAGVNEQFF. CDR3 in DNA: TGTGCCAGCAGTCGACTAGCGGGGGTCAATGAGCAGTTCTTC. The chain employs TRBV27 and TRBJ2-1; 12 bases are shared with TRBD2. V lost 5 bases, J lost 6 bases, and 2 bases stayed unmatched. Germline lookup yields CDR1 MNHEY and CDR2 SMNVEV (reference sequence). The CDR3 consists of 14 residues.

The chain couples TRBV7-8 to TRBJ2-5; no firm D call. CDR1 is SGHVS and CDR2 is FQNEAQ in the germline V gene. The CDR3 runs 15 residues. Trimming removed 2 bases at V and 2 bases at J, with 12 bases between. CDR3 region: CASSLMGGIQETQYF. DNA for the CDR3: TGTGCCAGCAGCTTAATGGGCGGAATACAAGAGACCCAGTACTTC. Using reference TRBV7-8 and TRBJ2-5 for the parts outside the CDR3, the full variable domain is GAGVSQSPRYKVAKRGQDVALRCDPISGHVSLFWYQQALGQGPEFLTYFQNEAQLDKSGLPSDRFFAERPEGSVSTLKIQRTQQEDSAVYLCASSLMGGIQETQYFGPGTRLLVL.

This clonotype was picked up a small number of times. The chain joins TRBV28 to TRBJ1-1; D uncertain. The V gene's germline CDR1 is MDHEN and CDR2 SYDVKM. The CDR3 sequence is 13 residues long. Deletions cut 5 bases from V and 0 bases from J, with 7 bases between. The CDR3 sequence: CASSPAMNTEAFF. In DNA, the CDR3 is TGTGCCAGCAGTCCAGCGATGAACACTGAAGCTTTCTTT. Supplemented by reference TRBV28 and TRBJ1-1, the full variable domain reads DVKVTQSSRYLVKRTGEKVFLECVQDMDHENMFWYRQDPGLGLRLIYFSYDVKMKEKGDIPEGYSVSREKKERFSLILESASTNQTSMYLCASSPAMNTEAFFGQGTRLTVV.

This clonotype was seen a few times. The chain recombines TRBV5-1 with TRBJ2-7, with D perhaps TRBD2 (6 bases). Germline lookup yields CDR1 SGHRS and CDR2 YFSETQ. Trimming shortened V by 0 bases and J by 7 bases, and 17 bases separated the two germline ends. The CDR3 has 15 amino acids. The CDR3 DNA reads TGCGCCAGCAGCTTGGTCGCGGGGAGCCCTAGAGAGCAGTACTTC. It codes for CASSLVAGSPREQYF.

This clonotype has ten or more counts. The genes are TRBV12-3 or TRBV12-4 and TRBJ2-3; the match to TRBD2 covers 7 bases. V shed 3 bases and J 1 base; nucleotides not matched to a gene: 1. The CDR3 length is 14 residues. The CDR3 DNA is TGTGCCAGCAGTTTGAGCGGGGGCACAGATACGCAGTATTTT. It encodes CASSLSGGTDTQYF.

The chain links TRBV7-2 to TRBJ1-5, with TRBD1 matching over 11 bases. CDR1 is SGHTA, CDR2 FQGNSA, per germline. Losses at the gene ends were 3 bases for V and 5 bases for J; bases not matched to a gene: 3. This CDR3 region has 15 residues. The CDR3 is CASSFRTGGYQPQHF. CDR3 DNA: TGTGCCAGCAGCTTCCGGACAGGGGGCTATCAGCCCCAGCATTTT.

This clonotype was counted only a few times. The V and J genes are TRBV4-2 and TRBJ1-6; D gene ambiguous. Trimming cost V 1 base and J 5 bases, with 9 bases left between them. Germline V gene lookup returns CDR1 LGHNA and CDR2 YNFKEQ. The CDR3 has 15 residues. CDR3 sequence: CASSQAMLNNSPLHF. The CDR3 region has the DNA TGTGCCAGCAGCCAAGCGATGCTCAATAATTCACCCCTCCACTTT.

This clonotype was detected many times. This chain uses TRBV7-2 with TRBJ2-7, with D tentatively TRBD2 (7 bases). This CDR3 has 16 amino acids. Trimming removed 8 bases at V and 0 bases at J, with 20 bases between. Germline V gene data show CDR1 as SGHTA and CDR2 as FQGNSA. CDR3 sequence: CASLSQGGGGSYEQYF. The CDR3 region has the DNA TGTGCCAGCCTATCCCAGGGAGGGGGGGGCTCCTACGAGCAGTACTTC. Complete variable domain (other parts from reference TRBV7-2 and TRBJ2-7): GAGVSQSPSNKVTEKGKDVELRCDPISGHTALYWYRQSLGQGLEFLIYFQGNSAPDKSGLPSDRFSAERTGGSVSTLTIQRTQQEDSAVYLCASLSQGGGGSYEQYFGPGTRLTVT.

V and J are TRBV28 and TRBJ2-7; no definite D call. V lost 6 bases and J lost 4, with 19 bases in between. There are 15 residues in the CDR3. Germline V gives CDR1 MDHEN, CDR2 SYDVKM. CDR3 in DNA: TGTGCCAGCAGGCGCCAAGGAGCTAGAGGTTACGAGCAGTACTTC. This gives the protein CASRRQGARGYEQYF.